One sample yielded the 23 T cell receptor beta chains listed below, sequenced in a study of a mutant IDH1 vaccine in newly diagnosed glioma. Stated time point: week 11, during vaccination. A single vaccine dose contained 300 ug of mutant IDH1 20-mer peptide, and topical imiquimod was used with it. The antigens for these receptors are not known. Data came from immunoSEQ multiplex PCR; TCRdb stores just in-frame clones and leaves some out. Altogether about 21,000 clones are present, roughly 91% being singletons, with the ten largest covering more than 5.5%. Sequencing was performed on PBMCs, taken from a glioma patient whose treatment included an IDH1 peptide vaccine. These TCRs come from a woman in her 40s with glioma.

This clone has only one observation. CDR3 nucleotides: TGTGTACCACAGGGGAGGGACGAAAGCAATCAGCCCCAGCATTTT. Encoded protein: CVPQGRDESNQPQHF. The chain links TRBV27 to TRBJ1-5; 7 bases line up with TRBD1. The length of the CDR3 is 15 residues. Germline lookup yields CDR1 MNHEY and CDR2 SMNVEV (reference sequence).

This clone was seen more than once but under ten times. The chain has TRBV7-9 and TRBJ1-5; possibly TRBD1 for D (5 bases). The CDR3 is 12 amino acids. V gave up 5 bases and J gave up 7 bases, with 9 bases separating them. CDR1 SEHNR and CDR2 FQNEAQ come from the germline V gene (reference sequence). The CDR3 here is CASSRGVQPQHF. The CDR3, as DNA: TGTGCCAGCAGCAGAGGGGTCCAGCCCCAGCATTTT.

This sequence joins TRBV2 and TRBJ2-2, with 8 bases lining up with TRBD1. Germline V CDR1 and CDR2: SNHLY, FYNNEI. The CDR3 spans 16 residues. J was trimmed by 2 bases and V by 4 bases; bases with no gene match: 6. As DNA, the CDR3 is TGTGCCAGCAGTGGTCCCCCAGGGGGCAACACCGGGGAGCTGTTTTTT. Residues: CASSGPPGGNTGELFF.

The chain has TRBV6-1 and TRBJ2-7, with 9 positions matching TRBD2. Germline V CDR1 and CDR2: MNHNS, SASEGT. The CDR3 is made up of 14 amino acids. V shed 6 bases, J shed 2 bases, and the junction held 5 bases outside the gene matches. CDR3 residues: CASRERGATYEQYF. CDR3 in DNA: TGTGCCAGCAGGGAGCGGGGGGCAACCTACGAGCAGTACTTC.

The genes are TRBV5-6 and TRBJ2-7; 10 nucleotides line up with TRBD2. The CDR3 is 15 amino acids. Per germline, CDR1 SGHDT and CDR2 YYEEEE. The ends lost 1 base at V and 6 bases at J; junction bases unmatched: 7. The CDR3 region is CASSLRQRGGREQYF. The CDR3 coding sequence is TGTGCCAGCAGCTTGAGGCAGCGGGGGGGCCGCGAGCAGTACTTC.

CDR3 nucleotides: TGTGCCAGCAGCTTGGGGGGGAATTCACCCCTCCACTTT. Its translation is CASSLGGNSPLHF. The chain couples TRBV5-6 to TRBJ1-6; possible D gene TRBD1, 5 bases. CDR1 is SGHDT and CDR2 is YYEEEE in the germline V gene. V lost 0 bases to trimming and J lost 7 bases, with 5 bases between them. The CDR3 loop spans 13 amino acids.

The rearrangement links TRBV19 to TRBJ1-5; TRBD1 agrees at 7 bases. The CDR3 length is 13 residues. CDR1 is LNHDA and CDR2 is SQIVND in the germline V gene (reference sequence). V lost 6 bases to trimming and J lost 2 bases; unmatched junction nucleotides: 1. DNA for the CDR3: TGTGCCAGTAGCGGGACAGGCAATCAGCCCCAGCATTTT. Its translation: CASSGTGNQPQHF.

This clone showed up just a few times. The genes are TRBV29-1 and TRBJ1-1, with D possibly TRBD1 on 5 matching bases. This CDR3 region has 16 residues. Trimming took 6 bases from V and 0 from J, leaving 20 bases between them. CDR1 is SQVTM and CDR2 is ANQGSEA in the germline V gene. CDR3: CSVSSGSSFMNTEAFF. The CDR3 bases are TGCAGCGTCTCATCAGGGTCTTCGTTCATGAACACTGAAGCTTTCTTT.

The chain employs TRBV5-1 and TRBJ2-5, with 12 positions matching TRBD2. There are 16 residues in the CDR3. Germline CDR1 is SGHRS and CDR2 is YFSETQ. With 0 bases clipped from V and 5 bases from J, the junction kept 5 bases outside the gene matches. CDR3 sequence reads: CASSLEGTSGLETQYF. In DNA, the CDR3 is TGCGCCAGCAGCTTGGAAGGGACTAGCGGGCTTGAGACCCAGTACTTC.

This clone was seen just once. V gene TRBV18 combines with J gene TRBJ1-1, with TRBD1 identical over 10 bases. The CDR3 is 15 amino acids. The ends lost 1 base at V and 6 bases at J; junction bases unmatched: 5. CDR1 and CDR2 from the germline V gene are KGHSH and LQKENI. The CDR3 DNA reads as TGTGCCAGCTCACCACGGGACAGGGGAGCTGCTGAAGCTTTCTTT. Its translation is CASSPRDRGAAEAFF. The full variable domain, rest sourced from reference TRBV18 and TRBJ1-1, is NAGVMQNPRHLVRRRGQEARLRCSPMKGHSHVYWYRQLPEEGLKFMVYLQKENIIDESGMPKERFSAEFPKEGPSILRIQQVVRGDSAAYFCASSPRDRGAAEAFFGQGTRLTVV.

CDR3: CASSAVWTGQNSPLHF. The DNA for the CDR3 is TGTGCCAGCAGCGCAGTATGGACAGGCCAAAATTCACCCCTCCACTTT. The J gene is TRBJ1-6, the V gene TRBV7-2; 7 bases are a match to TRBD1. CDR1 is SGHTA, CDR2 FQGNSA, per germline. V lost 5 bases to trimming and J lost 7 bases; unmatched junction nucleotides: 11. The CDR3 has 16 residues.

The chain combines TRBV5-1 with TRBJ1-1; D is undetermined. V was shortened by 4 bases and J by 0 bases, with 10 bases between the two germline ends. The CDR3 contains 14 residues. Germline loops: CDR1 SGHRS, CDR2 YFSETQ. The CDR3 DNA reads as TGCGCCAGCAGCCGGGGATCTCTGAACACTGAAGCTTTCTTT. Protein: CASSRGSLNTEAFF.

This sequence joins TRBV13 and TRBJ1-2; the match to TRBD1 covers 8 bases. Germline V gives CDR1 PRHDT, CDR2 FYEKMQ (reference sequence). Trimming took 5 bases from V and 4 from J; bases not matched to a gene: 0. This CDR3 is built from 12 residues. CDR3 region: CASSTGGYGYTF. CDR3 DNA: TGTGCCAGCAGCACAGGGGGCTATGGCTACACCTTC.

The chain recombines TRBV15 with TRBJ1-6, with D possibly matching TRBD1 (5 bases). CDR3 length equals 14 residues. The V end lost 1 base, the J end lost 10 bases, and 11 bases lay between the germline ends. Germline V gene lookup returns CDR1 LNHNV and CDR2 YYDKDF (reference sequence). The CDR3 spells CATSRVGVRSPLHF. DNA for the CDR3: TGTGCCACCAGCAGAGTAGGGGTACGGTCACCCCTCCACTTT.

The rearrangement joins TRBV20-1 to TRBJ1-1; D possibly corresponds to TRBD1 (5 bases). Deletions cut 8 bases from V and 4 bases from J, with 11 bases between. The CDR3 covers 11 residues. Per germline, CDR1 DFQATT and CDR2 SNEGSKA (reference sequence). As DNA, the CDR3 is TGCAGTAAGACAGCTCCCACTGAAGCTTTCTTT. This gives the protein CSKTAPTEAFF.

This clone was observed a few times. V and J are TRBV29-1 and TRBJ2-2; D is ambiguous. Trimming cost V 8 bases and J 1 base, with 8 bases left between them. This CDR3 contains 12 residues. CDR1 is SQVTM, CDR2 ANQGSEA, per germline. In DNA form, the CDR3 reads TGCAGCATATCTTTGAACACCGGGGAGCTGTTTTTT. This codes for CSISLNTGELFF.

The CDR3, as DNA: TGCGCCAGCAGTGAGGGGGGCAGCGGGGCCAACGTCCTGACTTTC. Residues: CASSEGGSGANVLTF. The V call is TRBV10-1, the J call TRBJ2-6, with D perhaps TRBD1 (6 bases). Germline-derived CDR1 and CDR2 are WNHNN and SYGVQD (reference sequence). V gave up 2 bases and J gave up 4 bases, with 9 bases separating them. This CDR3 region has 15 residues.

There are a few counts of this clone. The rearrangement joins TRBV25-1 to TRBJ2-1; TRBD1 or TRBD2 may be the D gene (5 bases each). Per germline, CDR1 MGHDK and CDR2 SYGVNS. Trimming removed 8 bases at V and 8 bases at J, with 16 bases between. The CDR3 is 13 residues long. This chain's CDR3 is CASGLLGTDEQFF. In DNA, the CDR3 is TGTGCCAGCGGCTTACTAGGGACGGATGAGCAGTTCTTC.

The chain couples TRBV5-4 to TRBJ1-2; D is unresolved. V lost 4 bases and J lost 1, with 8 bases in between. Germline CDR1 and CDR2: SGHNT and YYREEE (reference sequence). The CDR3 length is 13 residues. The CDR3 coding sequence is TGTGCCAGCAGCCGCGACAATAACTATGGCTACACCTTC. This encodes CASSRDNNYGYTF.

This clone was observed a few times. The chain uses TRBV14 and TRBJ1-1, with TRBD1 matching over 10 bases. This CDR3 has 14 residues. V was clipped by 0 bases and J by 10 bases; unmatched bases: 5. Germline assignment: CDR1 SGHDN and CDR2 FVKESK. CDR3 protein: CASSQESGTGVAFF. The CDR3 nucleotides are TGTGCCAGCAGCCAAGAAAGCGGGACAGGGGTAGCTTTCTTT.

This clone was detected once. The V call is TRBV5-4, the J call TRBJ1-1, with a tentative D call TRBD1 (5 bases). The CDR3 is 14 residues long. V lost 4 bases and J lost 3, with 13 bases in between. Germline CDR1 is SGHNT and CDR2 is YYREEE (reference sequence). CDR3 nucleotides: TGTGCCAGCAGCGGGGACCCCCAGGACACTGAAGCTTTCTTT. Residues: CASSGDPQDTEAFF.

This chain joins TRBV19 and TRBJ1-4, with no clear D. With 10 bases removed from V and 8 bases from J, the gap between germline ends came to 17 bases. The CDR3 loop spans 13 amino acids. Germline V gives CDR1 LNHDA, CDR2 SQIVND (reference sequence). CDR3 in DNA: TGTGCCACCTCCGGGCAGAAAAGGGAAAAACTGTTTTTT. Its protein product is CATSGQKREKLFF.

The V call is TRBV18, the J call TRBJ2-7; D not resolved. V shed 2 bases and J shed 4 bases, with 9 bases lying between them. Looked up from germline, CDR1 is KGHSH and CDR2 is LQKENI. The CDR3 totals 13 residues. The CDR3, as DNA: TGTGCCAGCTCACCAGCCCGGGTTTACGAGCAGTACTTC. It translates to CASSPARVYEQYF.